This TCR beta chain was captured by sequencing in a study of shared clonotypes between healthy human individuals. Measured with immunoSEQ multiplex PCR; TCRdb has only the in-frame clones, and not every one. The sample carries about 490,000 clones, approximately 80% recorded once. The CDR3 is 14 residues long. Germline lookup yields CDR1 SGHVS and CDR2 FQNEAQ. V was cut by 7 bases and J by 7 bases, with 16 bases left in between. The TCR comes from a woman aged 40 to 50 in good health. Some clones in this sample may be carry-over from other donors' samples. The chain joins TRBV7-8 to TRBJ1-4; the D gene is possibly TRBD1 (6 bases). The sequenced material came from PBMCs. CDR3 sequence reads: CASTARGAREKLFF. The CDR3 region has the DNA TGTGCCAGCACCGCAAGGGGGGCGCGTGAAAAACTGTTTTTT.